This T cell receptor beta chain was identified in a study of CD8 T cells in Susac syndrome. CD8+ and CD4+ T cells from blood underwent TCR beta sequencing, which was carried out in a high-throughput format. The multiple sclerosis control group was made up of treatment-naive patients with stable or active relapsing-remitting disease. Random hexamers were used to reverse transcribe the RNA input (about 0.45 to 1 ug). A single record per CDR3 protein comes from TCRdb applying MiXCR to the immunoSEQ multiplex PCR reads. This repertoire shows more than 200,000 distinct CDR3 sequences, around 93% found once; its top ten account for roughly 0.07%. This CDR3 region has 16 residues. Germline CDR1 LNHNV, CDR2 YYDKDF (reference sequence). Trimming cost V 3 bases and J 3 bases; bases outside gene matches: 8.

This clonotype originated in a human donor with multiple sclerosis. The chain has TRBV15 and TRBJ2-3, with 8 bases identical to TRBD1. Sequenced: CD4+ T cells from PBMCs. Here the CDR3 reads CATSRRQGLRTDTQYF. The CDR3 DNA reads as TGTGCCACCAGCAGGAGACAGGGGTTAAGGACAGATACGCAGTATTTT.